This T cell receptor (beta chain) is drawn from a study of shared clonotypes between healthy human individuals. Looking at the study overall: The donor pool was made up of a couple of women and three men aged 18 to 49. Per donor, CD8 memory used one plate, CD8 naive used two, CD4 memory used three and CD4 naive used three.

Germline-derived CDR1 and CDR2 are SNHLY and FYNNEI. The CDR3 runs to 13 residues. With 8 bases removed from V and 4 bases from J, the gap between germline ends came to 15 bases. In the naive CD8 group, cells lacked CD45RO and were positively selected for CCR7, so terminally differentiated effector memory CD45RA+ cells were left out. Replicate sorted-subset PCRs were loaded with around 200 ng DNA, about 30,000 T cell genomes. Original processing notes: ImmunoSEQ only sent back junction sequences with no quality scores, so filtering was done differently. TCRdb keeps only in-frame clones here, not all; method: immunoSEQ multiplex PCR. From that table come the V and J calls and clone size; the DNA was used to work out D and trimming. The sample consists of around 2.1 million clones, more than 85% of them appearing once.

The V and J genes are TRBV2 and TRBJ2-7; a possible D gene is TRBD1 (6 bases). This clonotype was sampled from a man aged 18 to 29 in good health. Some clones in this sample may be carry-over from other donors' samples. Sample: naive CD8+ T cells from PBMCs. DNA of the CDR3: TGTGCCAGCCTACAACAGGGATTGTACGAGCAGTACTTC. This gives the protein CASLQQGLYEQYF.